The 18 T cell receptor beta chains given below trace back to one sample, sequenced in a study of blood T cell repertoires in COVID-19. The assay was immunoSEQ multiplex PCR, and TCRdb's table has in-frame clones only and misses some. The sample carries roughly 100,000 clones, 75% to 95% recorded once. Input material: peripheral blood. The receptors stem from a man aged 18 to 29 with acute or convalescent COVID-19.

This clone was observed a few times. This chain's CDR3 is CASSLAGTDEQYF. The CDR3 coding sequence is TGTGCCAGCAGCTTGGCGGGAACTGACGAGCAGTACTTC. The rearrangement links TRBV11-2 to TRBJ2-7, with D possibly TRBD2 on 6 matching bases. The V gene lost 3 bases and the J gene lost 5 bases, with 11 bases spanning the gap. Germline CDR1 SGHAT, CDR2 FQNNGV. CDR3 length: 13 residues. Filled out from reference TRBV11-2 and TRBJ2-7, the complete variable domain reads EAGVAQSPRYKIIEKRQSVAFWCNPISGHATLYWYQQILGQGPKLLIQFQNNGVVDDSQLPKDRFSAERLKGVDSTLKIQPAKLEDSAVYLCASSLAGTDEQYFGPGTRLTVT.

This chain uses TRBV27 with TRBJ1-4; TRBD1 matches 9 bases. Germline CDR1 MNHEY, CDR2 SMNVEV (reference sequence). Trimming removed 3 bases from V and 4 bases from J; junction bases left unmatched: 3. The CDR3 totals 15 residues. The CDR3, as DNA: TGTGCCAGCAGTTTTAGGGGACAGGGTAATGAAAAACTGTTTTTT. Amino acid sequence: CASSFRGQGNEKLFF. The variable domain in full, with the rest retrieved from reference TRBV27 and TRBJ1-4, is EAQVTQNPRYLITVTGKKLTVTCSQNMNHEYMSWYRQDPGLGLRQIYYSMNVEVTDKGDVPEGYKVSRKEKRNFPLILESPSPNQTSLYFCASSFRGQGNEKLFFGSGTQLSVL.

The chain recombines TRBV5-1 with TRBJ2-5; D might be TRBD1 (5 bases). The V end lost 0 bases, the J end lost 4 bases, and 13 bases lay between the germline ends. The CDR3 sequence is 15 residues long. The germline gives CDR1 SGHRS, CDR2 YFSETQ. CDR3 DNA sequence: TGCGCCAGCAGCTTGGACCAGGGATCCGGAGAGACCCAGTACTTC. The encoded protein is CASSLDQGSGETQYF.

This chain connects TRBV19 to TRBJ2-7; 7 bases are shared with TRBD2. The CDR3 spans 14 residues. Per germline, CDR1 LNHDA and CDR2 SQIVND (reference sequence). Germline trimming cut 5 bases from V and 2 bases from J; bases unmatched to any gene: 6. CDR3 sequence (DNA): TGTGCCAGTAGTCTCCAGCGGGATGCCTACGAGCAGTACTTC. This sequence encodes CASSLQRDAYEQYF.

The genes are TRBV19 and TRBJ2-3, with a possible D match to TRBD2 (6 bases). Germline V CDR1 and CDR2: LNHDA, SQIVND (reference sequence). This CDR3 comprises 15 residues. The ends were cut back, 9 bases at V and 2 bases at J, with 18 bases in the middle. For the CDR3, the DNA is TGTGCCAGAGACCAATCTAGCGACACCACAGATACGCAGTATTTT. Its protein is CARDQSSDTTDTQYF.

V is TRBV6-5 and J is TRBJ2-5; D is ambiguous. With 0 bases removed from V and 5 bases from J, the gap between germline ends came to 10 bases. Germline values: CDR1 MNHEY, CDR2 SVGAGI. The CDR3 is 14 residues long. The CDR3 bases are TGTGCCAGCAGTTACTCGGCAGGATGGGAGACCCAGTACTTC. As protein: CASSYSAGWETQYF.

V is TRBV2 and J is TRBJ1-1; D perhaps matches TRBD1 (5 bases). The CDR3 has 12 amino acids. CDR1 is SNHLY and CDR2 is FYNNEI in the germline V gene. V was shortened by 5 bases and J by 7 bases, with 11 bases between the two germline ends. The CDR3 DNA reads as TGTGCCAGCAGTCTACAGGAGAATGAAGCTTTCTTT. It codes for CASSLQENEAFF.

The chain employs TRBV2 and TRBJ2-5; D gene ambiguous. This CDR3 comprises 12 residues. Germline-derived CDR1 and CDR2 are SNHLY and FYNNEI. V was clipped by 6 bases and J by 2 bases, with 7 bases between them. The DNA of the CDR3 is TGTGCCAGCAGAAGAGTGCAAGAGACCCAGTACTTC. Translated: CASRRVQETQYF.

This chain joins TRBV24-1 and TRBJ2-5, with TRBD1 as a possible D gene (5 bases). V was clipped by 5 bases and J by 2 bases, with 14 bases between them. CDR3 length: 15 amino acids. Germline assignment: CDR1 KGHDR and CDR2 SFDVKD. The CDR3 nucleotides are TGTGCCACCAGTGTTCTGACAGTTTTTCAAGAGACCCAGTACTTC. Amino acid sequence: CATSVLTVFQETQYF.

This CDR3 is CASSGSGRGEQFF. The CDR3 DNA reads as TGCGCCAGCAGCGGTAGCGGGAGAGGTGAGCAGTTCTTC. The chain combines TRBV4-1 with TRBJ2-1; TRBD2 matches 9 bases. This CDR3 comprises 13 residues. Looked up from germline, CDR1 is MGHRA and CDR2 is YSYEKL. Trimming removed 5 bases from V and 9 bases from J; junction bases left unmatched: 5.

This chain uses TRBV19 with TRBJ2-1; 7 nucleotides line up with TRBD2. Trimming at V came to 11 bases and at J to 5 bases, leaving 9 bases not matched to a gene. The CDR3 extends over 13 amino acids. Looked up from germline, CDR1 is LNHDA and CDR2 is SQIVND (reference sequence). The CDR3: CAAGATRDNEQFF. CDR3 coding DNA: TGTGCCGCGGGAGCCACTAGGGACAATGAGCAGTTCTTC. Full variable domain (missing parts from reference TRBV19 and TRBJ2-1): DGGITQSPKYLFRKEGQNVTLSCEQNLNHDAMYWYRQDPGQGLRLIYYSQIVNDFQKGDIAEGYSVSREKKESFPLTVTSAQKNPTAFYLCAAGATRDNEQFFGPGTRLTVL.

The chain is built from TRBV5-1 and TRBJ1-4; no definite D call. The CDR3 runs to 16 residues. Germline V CDR1 and CDR2: SGHRS, YFSETQ. V was cut by 1 base and J by 2 bases, with 12 bases left in between. CDR3 amino acids: CASSLRGLGTNEKLFF. The CDR3 DNA reads as TGCGCCAGCAGCTTGAGAGGGTTGGGGACTAATGAAAAACTGTTTTTT.

The chain has TRBV9 and TRBJ1-2; 7 bases are a match to TRBD1. Germline trimming cut 1 base from V and 8 bases from J; bases unmatched to any gene: 5. This CDR3 has 13 amino acids. Germline CDR1 SGDLS, CDR2 YYNGEE. This CDR3 reads CASSVLTGKGYTF. In nucleotides, the CDR3 is TGTGCCAGCAGCGTATTGACAGGGAAGGGCTACACCTTC.

The rearrangement joins TRBV6-5 to TRBJ2-7; 7 bases line up with TRBD1. The trim removed 1 base at V and 5 bases at J, leaving 5 bases unmatched. The CDR3 is 14 residues long. CDR1 is MNHEY and CDR2 is SVGAGI in the germline V gene. The CDR3 loop reads CASSYLTGKNEQYF. Written as DNA, the CDR3 is TGTGCCAGCAGTTACTTGACAGGGAAAAACGAGCAGTACTTC.

V and J are TRBV6-5 and TRBJ2-7, with unresolved D. CDR1 is MNHEY and CDR2 is SVGAGI in the germline V gene. The CDR3 extends over 16 amino acids. Deletions cut 3 bases from V and 0 bases from J, with 15 bases between. The CDR3: CASSYKLEHFSYEQYF. For the CDR3, the DNA is TGTGCCAGCAGTTATAAGCTGGAGCACTTCTCCTACGAGCAGTACTTC.

This clone was seen once. V usage is TRBV10-3 and J usage is TRBJ1-5; perhaps TRBD1 as D (6 bases). Trimming removed 6 bases from V and 0 bases from J, with 18 bases in between. Germline values: CDR1 ENHRY, CDR2 SYGVKD. The CDR3 length is 17 residues. The CDR3 DNA reads as TGTGCCATCAGCGAGGGCAGGGGAAGAGGTAGCAATCAGCCCCAGCATTTT. It translates to CAISEGRGRGSNQPQHF.

V gene TRBV6-5 combines with J gene TRBJ2-1; 13 bases agree with TRBD2. CDR3 length: 15 amino acids. V shed 5 bases, J shed 7 bases, and the junction held 5 bases outside the gene matches. The germline gives CDR1 MNHEY, CDR2 SVGAGI. The DNA for the CDR3 is TGTGCCAGCAGTCCCCGGACTAGCGGGAGAAATGAGCAGTTCTTC. This encodes CASSPRTSGRNEQFF.

V and J are TRBV5-1 and TRBJ1-2; 11 nucleotides align to TRBD1. Per the germline V gene, CDR1 is SGHRS and CDR2 is YFSETQ. Unmatched junction bases numbered 5, after V lost 3 bases and J lost 4 bases. The CDR3 has 15 amino acids. As DNA, the CDR3 is TGCGCCAGCAGCTCGCGGACAGGGGGCGGCTATGGCTACACCTTC. This translates into CASSSRTGGGYGYTF.